This T cell receptor (beta chain) was captured in a study of cytomegalovirus exposure and HLA in healthy donors. Study-wide results and limits: Serostatus for CMV was the only available immune exposure information. TCR beta V- and J-gene trimming was later associated with a missense DCLRE1C variant.

Note on this clone: Antigen specificity is unknown.

Trimming removed 5 bases from V and 7 bases from J; junction bases left unmatched: 5. This CDR3 has 15 amino acids. Germline V gives CDR1 SEHNR, CDR2 FQNEAQ (reference sequence). This PCR relied on a set of 60 Vbeta primers and 13 Jbeta primers. The repertoire was sequenced with immunoSEQ multiplex PCR; TCRdb's copy has only in-frame clones and lacks some. The repertoire holds over 65,000 clones, with roughly 80% as singletons. This receptor was identified in a woman aged 25 to 39 in good health and CMV-seronegative. The chain uses TRBV7-9 and TRBJ2-1; TRBD2 aligns across 13 bases. What was sequenced was PBMCs. The CDR3 is CASSPGTSGENEQFF. DNA for the CDR3: TGTGCCAGCAGCCCCGGGACTAGCGGGGAAAATGAGCAGTTCTTC.